These 8 T cell receptor beta chains were sequenced from one sample in a study of response to subunit inactivated influenza vaccine (dated 2018 in TCRdb). Receptors were amplified or captured by RT-PCR. Sequencing was performed on an Illumina HiSeq 2500. The public reads were quality trimmed at Q25 with fastp and then assembled into clones with MiXCR by TCRdb, keeping productive beta chains. Each CDR3 protein appears once, grouped with its most common genes and DNA. The sample table records hundreds of thousands of distinct CDR3 sequences; approximately 15% of these occur just once. The ten largest clones take up around 6.5% of the sample. Specimen: PBMCs from blood, collected around 15 days before vaccination. All receptors come from a man aged 45-65 years who received an inactivated influenza vaccine. Donor details come from another sample of the same person, matched by shared clones.

The CDR3 bases are TGTGCCAGCAGTCCAGGGTTTGGTCAGCCCCAGCATTTT. It encodes CASSPGFGQPQHF. V gene TRBV27 combines with J gene TRBJ1-5, with a tentative D call TRBD1 (5 bases). The V end was cut by 5 bases, the J end by 6 bases, with 11 bases between. In germline, CDR1 is MNHEY, CDR2 SMNVEV (reference sequence). The CDR3 has 13 residues.

The V call is TRBV6-5, the J call TRBJ2-7, with unresolved D. Germline assignment: CDR1 MNHEY and CDR2 SVGAGI. Trimming left V 0 bases short and J 0 bases short, with 6 bases between. CDR3 length: 14 amino acids. CDR3 bases: TGTGCCAGCAGTTACTCACTGGGCTCCTACGAGCAGTACTTC. Translation gives CASSYSLGSYEQYF.

V usage is TRBV7-9 and J usage is TRBJ2-6; TRBD2 agrees at 14 bases. J gave up 3 bases and V 5 bases, and 3 bases lay outside the gene matches. CDR1 and CDR2 (germline): SEHNR, FQNEAQ (reference sequence). The CDR3 length is 17 residues. CDR3 sequence: CASSQGLAGVGANVLTF. The CDR3 nucleotides read TGTGCCAGCAGCCAGGGACTAGCGGGAGTTGGGGCCAACGTCCTGACTTTC.

The chain joins TRBV4-1 to TRBJ1-2, with D tentatively TRBD1 (5 bases). Germline V gene lookup returns CDR1 MGHRA and CDR2 YSYEKL. There are 16 residues in the CDR3. The V gene lost 1 base and the J gene lost 2 bases, with 14 bases spanning the gap. The CDR3 loop reads CASSQVDGGVNYGYTF. CDR3 DNA: TGCGCCAGCAGCCAAGTAGACGGAGGGGTGAACTATGGCTACACCTTC.

This clonotype was counted only a few times. The chain recombines TRBV5-1 with TRBJ1-5, with D maybe TRBD1 (5 bases). Germline V gene data show CDR1 as SGHRS and CDR2 as YFSETQ. The length of the CDR3 is 14 residues. Deletions cut 4 bases from V and 5 bases from J, with 13 bases between. The CDR3 DNA reads as TGCGCCAGCAGCACCGGGACCCCCGATCAGCCCCAGCATTTT. As protein: CASSTGTPDQPQHF. The full variable domain, rest sourced from reference TRBV5-1 and TRBJ1-5, is KAGVTQTPRYLIKTRGQQVTLSCSPISGHRSVSWYQQTPGQGLQFLFEYFSETQRNKGNFPGRFSGRQFSNSRSEMNVSTLELGDSALYLCASSTGTPDQPQHFGDGTRLSIL.

CDR3 amino acids: CASSLRDQRVRDSPLHF. The DNA of the CDR3 is TGTGCCAGCAGTCTCCGGGATCAAAGGGTTCGGGATTCACCCCTCCACTTT. The chain recombines TRBV27 with TRBJ1-6; D uncertain. This CDR3 contains 17 residues. The germline CDR1 and CDR2 sequences are MNHEY and SMNVEV (reference sequence). Between the trimmed V and J ends, which lost 5 bases and 8 bases, there was a span of 22 bases.

The sample holds a few counts of this clonotype. The chain links TRBV7-9 to TRBJ2-1; D is perhaps TRBD1 (5 bases). Trimming pared 4 bases from V and 7 bases from J, leaving 8 bases between. There are 12 residues in the CDR3. Germline V gene sequence: CDR1 SEHNR, CDR2 FQNEAQ (reference sequence). The CDR3 coding sequence is TGTGCCAGCAGCTCAGGGCGGAATGAGCAGTTCTTC. Amino acid sequence: CASSSGRNEQFF.

The rearrangement joins TRBV9 to TRBJ1-1, with D possibly TRBD1 on 5 matching bases. V was cut by 0 bases and J by 3 bases, with 9 bases left in between. The length of the CDR3 is 14 residues. Per germline, CDR1 SGDLS and CDR2 YYNGEE. The CDR3 reads CASSVGGGDTEAFF. The CDR3 DNA reads as TGTGCCAGCAGCGTAGGTGGGGGGGACACTGAAGCTTTCTTT. Filled out from reference TRBV9 and TRBJ1-1, the complete variable domain reads DSGVTQTPKHLITATGQRVTLRCSPRSGDLSVYWYQQSLDQGLQFLIQYYNGEERAKGNILERFSAQQFPDLHSELNLSSLELGDSALYFCASSVGGGDTEAFFGQGTRLTVV.